These T cell receptor beta chains were read from a single sample in a study of vaccination and CD4 T cells after COVID-19. TCRdb re-called the PCR reads through MiXCR, storing one row per CDR3 protein. The sample contains around 13,000 distinct CDR3 sequences, less than 80% of which appear only once. Which antigens these TCRs recognize remains unknown. The sequencing here drew on CD4+ T cells from blood, cultured in vitro, taken before SARS-CoV-2 vaccination. The source is a human donor who had recovered from COVID-19. Each CDR3 is given with its conserved first and last residue. A D gene is named only where the DNA matches it firmly. Expanded clones are given a class, and other clones once, few, many or no size at all.

>.|TRBJ2-7|TRBV6-5|.
CASSYGMWTEQYF
TGTGCCAGCAGTTACGGGATGTGGACAGAGCAGTACTTC
>.|TRBJ1-6|TRBV28|.
CASSLSAGVRNSPLHF
TGTGCCAGCAGTTTGTCGGCAGGGGTACGTAATTCACCCCTCCACTTT
>.|TRBJ2-7|TRBV7-8|.
CASSIRDSYEQYF
TGTGCCAGCAGTATCAGGGATTCCTACGAGCAGTACTTC
>.|TRBJ1-5|TRBV19|.
CASSMFMQPQHF
TGTGCCAGTAGTATGTTTATGCAGCCCCAGCATTTT
>.|TRBJ2-5|TRBV25-1|.
CASSPTKRAVDQETQYF
TGTGCCAGCAGCCCCACCAAGAGGGCGGTGGACCAAGAGACCCAGTACTTC
>.|TRBJ2-2|TRBV20-1|.
CSARDGRAGGELFF
TGCAGTGCTAGAGATGGCAGGGCCGGCGGGGAGCTGTTTTTT
>.|TRBJ1-3|TRBV6-1|.
CASSELGATGNTIYF
TGTGCCAGCAGTGAATTAGGGGCTACCGGAAACACCATATATTTT
>.|TRBJ1-3|TRBV7-2|few
CASSEGGSGNTIYF
TGTGCCAGCAGCGAGGGGGGCTCTGGAAACACCATATATTTT
>.|TRBJ2-7|TRBV20-1|.
CGASSQNYEQYF
TGCGGTGCTAGTAGTCAGAACTACGAGCAGTACTTC
>TRBD1|TRBJ2-3|TRBV2|few
CASSERDRGSDTQYF
TGTGCCAGCAGTGAAAGGGACAGGGGTTCAGATACGCAGTATTTT
>.|TRBJ2-3|TRBV2|.
CASSAGYTQYF
TGTGCCAGCAGTGCTGGCTATACGCAGTATTTT
>TRBD1|TRBJ2-3|TRBV7-2|.
CASKSGQYTDTQYF
TGTGCCAGCAAATCGGGACAGTACACAGATACGCAGTATTTT
>TRBD2|TRBJ2-1|TRBV7-3|.
CASSLSSGSDEQFF
TGTGCCAGCAGCTTATCTAGCGGGAGCGATGAGCAGTTCTTC
>TRBD1|TRBJ1-1|TRBV7-8|.
CASSPRQGLEAFF
TGTGCCAGCAGCCCCCGACAGGGCCTTGAAGCTTTCTTT
>.|TRBJ2-1|TRBV20-1|.
CSARVGGGGSYNEQFF
TGCAGTGCTAGAGTAGGGGGCGGGGGCTCTTACAATGAGCAGTTCTTC
>TRBD1|TRBJ1-5|TRBV20-1|medium-sized
CSAPTGAAQPQHF
TGCAGTGCGCCAACAGGGGCGGCTCAGCCCCAGCATTTT
>.|TRBJ1-6|TRBV2|.
CASRGASSYNSPLHF
TGTGCCAGCAGGGGGGCGAGCTCCTATAATTCACCCCTCCACTTT
>.|TRBJ1-3|TRBV2|.
CASSETALAIYF
TGTGCCAGCAGTGAAACGGCTCTAGCCATATATTTT
>TRBD2|TRBJ2-5|TRBV6-1|.
CASSGPGGAGRETQYF
TGTGCCAGCAGTGGCCCGGGAGGGGCCGGGCGAGAGACCCAGTACTTC
>.|TRBJ2-3|TRBV19|.
CASSIGGTSTDTQYF
TGTGCCAGTAGTATCGGCGGGACTAGCACAGATACGCAGTATTTT
>.|TRBJ1-5|TRBV19|few
CASSIRGLGNQPQHF
TGTGCCAGTAGTATTCGGGGGTTAGGGAATCAGCCCCAGCATTTT
>.|TRBJ2-1|TRBV7-9|.
CASSLVGRGDEQFF
TGTGCCAGCAGCTTAGTAGGCAGGGGCGATGAGCAGTTCTTC
>.|TRBJ2-1|TRBV2|.
CASSMDSYNEQFF
TGTGCCAGCAGTATGGACTCCTACAATGAGCAGTTCTTC
>.|TRBJ2-1|TRBV10-3|.
CAISPSAQTGEQFF
TGTGCCATCAGCCCAAGTGCCCAGACCGGTGAGCAGTTCTTC
>.|TRBJ2-7|TRBV2|.
CASSGTNYEQYF
TGTGCCAGCAGCGGGACAAACTACGAGCAGTACTTC
>.|TRBJ2-5|TRBV7-9|.
CASLPGLGFGLQETQYF
TGTGCCAGCCTTCCCGGTTTAGGCTTCGGACTCCAAGAGACCCAGTACTTC
>TRBD1|TRBJ1-4|TRBV6-1|.
CASSEVDGTGEEKLFF
TGTGCCAGCAGTGAAGTTGATGGGACAGGGGAGGAAAAACTGTTTTTT
>.|TRBJ1-2|TRBV20-1|.
CSAPYEDYGYTF
TGCAGTGCTCCCTATGAGGACTATGGCTACACCTTC
>TRBD1|TRBJ2-5|TRBV27|.
CASSPGDRETQYF
TGTGCCAGCAGCCCTGGGGACAGGGAGACCCAGTACTTC
>TRBD2|TRBJ2-1|TRBV6-1|.
CASRRLAGGSYNEQFF
TGTGCCAGCAGAAGACTAGCGGGAGGGTCCTACAATGAGCAGTTCTTC
>.|TRBJ1-6|TRBV20-1|few
CSAKPPGQFYNSPLHF
TGCAGTGCTAAACCGCCAGGCCAATTTTATAATTCACCCCTCCACTTT
>TRBD1|TRBJ1-1|TRBV6-1|medium-sized
CATSTGGESTEAFF
TGTGCCACCTCGACAGGGGGGGAGAGCACTGAAGCTTTCTTT
>TRBD2|TRBJ2-7|TRBV10-2|.
CASSGLAGGPNEQYF
TGCGCCAGCAGCGGTCTAGCGGGAGGGCCTAACGAGCAGTACTTC
>TRBD2|TRBJ2-5|TRBV6-5|.
CASSWGGLALETQYF
TGTGCCAGCAGTTGGGGGGGACTAGCATTGGAGACCCAGTACTTC
>TRBD2|TRBJ2-7|TRBV25-1|.
CASCSGRAPYEQYF
TGTGCCAGCTGTAGCGGGAGGGCCCCCTACGAGCAGTACTTC
>.|TRBJ2-7|TRBV2|few
CASRMTYEQYF
TGTGCCAGCAGGATGACCTACGAGCAGTACTTC
>.|TRBJ1-6|TRBV2|.
CASRLDGVSPLHF
TGTGCCAGCCGACTAGACGGGGTTTCACCCCTCCACTTT
>.|TRBJ2-5|TRBV20-1|.
CSASGSYPHGETQYF
TGCAGTGCTAGTGGGTCTTACCCGCACGGGGAGACCCAGTACTTC
>.|TRBJ1-1|TRBV6-5|.
CASSYAGRGGAFF
TGTGCCAGCAGTTACGCAGGGCGAGGTGGTGCTTTCTTT